This TCR beta chain was recovered during a study of beta chain features in type 1 diabetes. Study context: Taken together, all samples contributed 107,917,701 examined sorted cells. Study-wide results and caveats: Any HLA type influence on TCRB rearrangement was left unresolved here.

This CDR3 comprises 15 residues. V was pared by 4 bases and J by 11 bases, with 23 bases between. Germline CDR1 is GTSNPN and CDR2 is SVGIG (reference sequence). Remarks on this clone: What it binds is unknown.

Reverse transcribing all isolated RNA meant expressed TCRB transcripts were sequenced. Produced via immunoSEQ multiplex PCR; TCRdb's table is partial and in-frame only. The table includes around 300,000 clones, approximately 10% detected once. CD4+ naive, central memory, regulatory and stem cell-like memory subsets were isolated by sorting on CD45RO/CCR7/CD25/CD127/CD95/CD27. The receptor was derived from a woman in her twenties or thirties in good health. Sequences were obtained from naive CD4+ T cells from blood. The V gene is TRBV30, the J gene TRBJ1-4; D possibly corresponds to TRBD1 (5 bases). CDR3: CAWTGQGRPEGKLFF. The CDR3 coding sequence is TGTGCCTGGACGGGTCAGGGAAGGCCCGAAGGTAAACTGTTTTTT.